The next 5 T cell receptor beta chains were all read from a single sample in a study of OX40 agonist ivuxolimab in advanced cancers. Repertoires were generated with immunoSEQ multiplex PCR, while TCRdb's copy carries only in-frame clones and drops some. The sample carries roughly 62,000 clones, about 85% recorded once. Sequencing used CD4+ or CD8+ T cells sorted from blood, obtained in a trial of the OX40 agonist ivuxolimab. The receptors stem from an adult with an advanced solid tumor such as melanoma, head and neck, liver or kidney cancer.

This CDR3 reads CASFGPDGYTF. CDR3 bases: TGTGCCAGCTTCGGACCGGATGGCTACACCTTC. The chain combines TRBV2 with TRBJ1-2; D unclear. Germline CDR1 and CDR2: SNHLY and FYNNEI. The CDR3 consists of 11 residues. The V end lost 8 bases, the J end lost 6 bases, and 10 bases lay between the germline ends.

The chain couples TRBV19 to TRBJ2-5; perhaps TRBD2 as D (6 bases). This CDR3 contains 13 residues. The V gene lost 7 bases and the J gene lost 7 bases, with 16 bases spanning the gap. Per germline, CDR1 LNHDA and CDR2 SQIVND (reference sequence). This CDR3 is CASTPSPGGTQYF. CDR3 DNA sequence: TGTGCCAGTACTCCTAGCCCCGGGGGGACCCAGTACTTC.

This clone was found once. The rearrangement uses TRBV19 and TRBJ2-4; possible D gene TRBD2, 6 bases. The ends were cut back, 0 bases at V and 2 bases at J, with 14 bases in the middle. CDR1 is LNHDA and CDR2 is SQIVND in the germline V gene (reference sequence). This CDR3 is built from 17 residues. CDR3 nucleotide sequence: TGTGCCAGTAGTATAGATATATTCCGGGAGCCCAAAAACATTCAGTACTTC. This codes for CASSIDIFREPKNIQYF.

This chain connects TRBV6-5 to TRBJ1-3; 9 bases line up with TRBD1. In germline, CDR1 is MNHEY, CDR2 SVGAGI. J gave up 2 bases and V 7 bases, and 3 bases lay outside the gene matches. The CDR3 loop spans 14 amino acids. In DNA, the CDR3 is TGTGCCAGCACGAGGGACAGGGCTGGAAACACCATATATTTT. It yields the protein CASTRDRAGNTIYF.

A remark on this clone: One end of the junction varies from germline; a read error may be responsible. This chain joins TRBV9 and TRBJ2-3, with 12 positions matching TRBD2. The CDR3 loop spans 12 amino acids. Germline values: CDR1 SGDLS, CDR2 YYNGEE. CDR3 region: CASSTGTSGPNF. CDR3 nucleotide sequence: TGTGCCAGCAGCACCGGGACTAGCGGGCCCAATTTT.